The entry that follows covers one T cell receptor (beta chain) sequence. Its cognate antigen is unknown. The protocol was immunoSEQ multiplex PCR, while the TCRdb copy is restricted to in-frame clones and leaves out a portion. This repertoire shows fewer than 25,000 clones, around 80% found once; its top ten account for 6.5% to 7.5%. Looked up from germline, CDR1 is SEHNR and CDR2 is FQNEAQ (reference sequence). This CDR3 spans 12 amino acids. V lost 9 bases, J lost 7 bases, and 3 bases stayed unmatched. Ipilimumab, 1 mg/kg, started 14 to 28 days after autologous transplant. The data stem from a study of ipilimumab plus nivolumab after autologous stem cell transplantation. Background on the study: The DLBCL cohort had primary refractory and relapsed disease, with 18-month progression-free survival of approximately 83% and 30%. Study results and limitations: Per the authors, repertoire, Treg and microbiota data justify further study.

The receptor comes from a male donor with diffuse large B-cell lymphoma. The chain has TRBV7-9 and TRBJ2-4; 10 positions agree with TRBD1. The starting material was PBMCs, obtained in a trial of ipilimumab plus nivolumab as post-transplant consolidation. Here the CDR3 DNA reads TGTGCCAGTTCGGGACAGGGGAACATTCAGTACTTC. It translates to CASSGQGNIQYF. Full variable domain (outside the CDR3, taken from reference TRBV7-9 and TRBJ2-4): DTGVSQNPRHKITKRGQNVTFRCDPISEHNRLYWYRQTLGQGPEFLTYFQNEAQLEKSRLLSDRFSAERPKGSFSTLEIQRTEQGDSAMYLCASSGQGNIQYFGAGTRLSVL.